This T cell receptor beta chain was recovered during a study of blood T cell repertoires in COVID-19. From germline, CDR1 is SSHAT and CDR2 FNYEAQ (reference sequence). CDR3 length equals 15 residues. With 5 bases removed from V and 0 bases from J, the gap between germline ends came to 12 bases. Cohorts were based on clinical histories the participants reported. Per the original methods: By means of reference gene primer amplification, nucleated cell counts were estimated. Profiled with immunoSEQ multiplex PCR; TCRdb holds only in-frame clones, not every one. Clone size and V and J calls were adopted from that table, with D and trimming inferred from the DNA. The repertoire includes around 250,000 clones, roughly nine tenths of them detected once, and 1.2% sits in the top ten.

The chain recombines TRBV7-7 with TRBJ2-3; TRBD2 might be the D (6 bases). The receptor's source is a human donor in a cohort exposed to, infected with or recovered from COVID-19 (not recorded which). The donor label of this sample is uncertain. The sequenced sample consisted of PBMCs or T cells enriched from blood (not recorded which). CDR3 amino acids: CASSLGGTSTDTQYF. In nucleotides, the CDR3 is TGTGCCAGCAGCCTTGGGGGGACTAGCACAGATACGCAGTATTTT.